Shown below are 7 T cell receptor beta chains from a single sample sequenced in a study of blood T cell repertoires in COVID-19. Produced via immunoSEQ multiplex PCR; TCRdb's table is partial and in-frame only. The sample comprises 240,000 or so clones, around 85% of which are singletons, and over 3% rests with the top ten. The sequencing input was peripheral blood. The receptor set was obtained from a woman in her thirties who had recovered from COVID-19.

The gene calls are TRBV3-1 (or the pseudogene TRBV3-2) and TRBJ2-7, with D perhaps matching TRBD2 (7 bases). Trimming took off 0 bases at V and 13 bases at J, with 16 bases between the two ends. There are 13 residues in the CDR3. Germline CDR1 reads LGHDT; CDR2 reads YNNKEL (reference sequence). CDR3 amino acids: CASSQDTGGRSYF. DNA of the CDR3: TGTGCCAGCAGCCAAGATACGGGGGGCAGGTCCTACTTC.

This clone showed up just once. The genes are TRBV5-1 and TRBJ1-6; possibly TRBD1 for D (6 bases). This CDR3 is 17 amino acids long. Looked up from germline, CDR1 is SGHRS and CDR2 is YFSETQ. Trimming removed 5 bases from V and 6 bases from J, with 21 bases in between. As DNA, the CDR3 is TGCGCCAGCAGTCCTAGAATGACAGGCACCCTTAATTCACCCCTCCACTTT. It codes for CASSPRMTGTLNSPLHF. Based on the CDR3 plus reference TRBV5-1 and TRBJ1-6, the full variable domain is KAGVTQTPRYLIKTRGQQVTLSCSPISGHRSVSWYQQTPGQGLQFLFEYFSETQRNKGNFPGRFSGRQFSNSRSEMNVSTLELGDSALYLCASSPRMTGTLNSPLHFGNGTRLTVT.

The chain is built from TRBV5-4 and TRBJ1-3; D gene uncertain. The germline CDR1 and CDR2 sequences are SGHNT and YYREEE (reference sequence). Trimming shortened V by 3 bases and J by 0 bases, and 10 bases separated the two germline ends. The CDR3 contains 15 residues. As DNA, the CDR3 is TGTGCCAGCAGCTCTACGGCGGGCTCTGGAAACACCATATATTTT. This sequence encodes CASSSTAGSGNTIYF.

The rearrangement joins TRBV2 to TRBJ1-2, with a tentative D call TRBD1 (5 bases). The germline CDR1 and CDR2 sequences are SNHLY and FYNNEI. Trimming took 1 base from V and 6 from J, leaving 12 bases between them. The CDR3 runs to 14 residues. CDR3 nucleotide sequence: TGTGCCAGCAGTGAAGGTTGGCAGGGTAATGGCTACACCTTC. Translated: CASSEGWQGNGYTF.

This chain links TRBV9 with TRBJ1-1; 8 nucleotides align to TRBD1. The CDR3 totals 17 residues. J gave up 0 bases and V 5 bases, and 12 bases lay outside the gene matches. Germline V gives CDR1 SGDLS, CDR2 YYNGEE. The CDR3 reads CASSLGGTGQMNTEAFF. In DNA form, the CDR3 reads TGTGCCAGCAGTTTAGGGGGGACAGGACAAATGAACACTGAAGCTTTCTTT. Combining the CDR3 with reference TRBV9 and TRBJ1-1 gives the whole variable domain DSGVTQTPKHLITATGQRVTLRCSPRSGDLSVYWYQQSLDQGLQFLIQYYNGEERAKGNILERFSAQQFPDLHSELNLSSLELGDSALYFCASSLGGTGQMNTEAFFGQGTRLTVV.

The genes are TRBV7-9 and TRBJ2-1; TRBD2 matches at 11 bases. The V gene end was trimmed by 4 bases and the J gene end by 6 bases; junction bases not matched to a gene: 14. In germline, CDR1 is SEHNR, CDR2 FQNEAQ (reference sequence). CDR3 length: 18 amino acids. The CDR3 DNA sequence: TGTGCCAGCAGCTATACCAACTTAGCGGGGGGGCCTTTCAATGAGCAGTTCTTC. Protein: CASSYTNLAGGPFNEQFF. Full variable domain (rest looked up from reference TRBV7-9 and TRBJ2-1): DTGVSQNPRHKITKRGQNVTFRCDPISEHNRLYWYRQTLGQGPEFLTYFQNEAQLEKSRLLSDRFSAERPKGSFSTLEIQRTEQGDSAMYLCASSYTNLAGGPFNEQFFGPGTRLTVL.

The gene calls are TRBV5-1 and TRBJ1-1; TRBD1 matches at 11 bases. The V gene end was trimmed by 5 bases and the J gene end by 4 bases; junction bases not matched to a gene: 13. The CDR3 has 17 amino acids. Germline CDR1 and CDR2: SGHRS and YFSETQ. CDR3 loop: CASRDRGLLFTPTEAFF. The CDR3, as DNA: TGCGCCAGCAGGGACAGGGGGCTCCTCTTTACGCCCACTGAAGCTTTCTTT.